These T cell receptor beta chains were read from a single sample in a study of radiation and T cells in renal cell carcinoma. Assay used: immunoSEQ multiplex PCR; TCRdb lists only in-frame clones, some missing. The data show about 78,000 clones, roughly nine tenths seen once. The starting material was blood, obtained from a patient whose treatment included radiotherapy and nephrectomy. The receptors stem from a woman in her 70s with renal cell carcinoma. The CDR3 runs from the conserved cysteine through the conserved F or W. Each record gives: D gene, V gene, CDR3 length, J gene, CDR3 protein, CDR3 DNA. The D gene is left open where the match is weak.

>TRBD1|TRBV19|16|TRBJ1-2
CASSPTQGGLGYGYTF
TGTGCCAGTAGTCCGACCCAGGGGGGTTTGGGGTATGGCTACACCTTC
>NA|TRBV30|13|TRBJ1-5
CAWGGTTHQPQHF
TGTGCCTGGGGGGGGACAACACATCAGCCCCAGCATTTT
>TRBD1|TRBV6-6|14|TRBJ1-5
CASTGTGYNQPQHF
TGTGCCAGCACCGGGACAGGGTACAATCAGCCCCAGCATTTT
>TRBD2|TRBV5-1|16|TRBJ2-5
CASSPEGAGGEETQYF
TGCGCCAGCAGCCCCGAGGGTGCGGGGGGGGAAGAGACCCAGTACTTC
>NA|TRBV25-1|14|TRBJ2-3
CASIPGYSTDTQYF
TGTGCCAGCATCCCAGGGTATAGCACAGATACGCAGTATTTT
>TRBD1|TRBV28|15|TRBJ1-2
CASSLTGTAYYGYTF
TGTGCCAGCAGTCTCACCGGGACAGCATACTATGGCTACACCTTC
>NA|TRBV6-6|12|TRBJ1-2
CASSFSTDGYTF
TGTGCCAGCAGTTTCTCGACAGATGGCTACACCTTC
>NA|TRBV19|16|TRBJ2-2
CASSIYLRANTGELFF
TGTGCCAGTAGTATTTACCTTCGGGCGAACACCGGGGAGCTGTTTTTT
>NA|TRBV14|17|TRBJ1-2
CASSQERGPGPNYGYTF
TGTGCCAGCAGCCAAGAAAGGGGACCAGGACCTAACTATGGCTACACCTTC
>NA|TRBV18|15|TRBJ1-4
CASSPPGGVNEKLFF
TGTGCCAGCTCACCACCGGGAGGGGTGAACGAAAAACTGTTTTTT